This TCR beta chain was identified during a study of shared clonotypes between healthy human individuals. Whole-study results and caveats: The authors expected sequencing depth to affect clonotype sharing among donors. Among non-shared clonotypes, generation probabilities were lower than among those shared by all four donors. Rarefaction exposed incomplete sorted-subset sequencing despite large depth. Represented diversity, genetic and exposure-history alike, was limited by few donors.

About this clone itself: Its antigen is unknown.

V lost 7 bases, J lost 7 bases, and 13 bases lay in between. Germline lookup yields CDR1 MNHNS and CDR2 SASEGT. This CDR3 comprises 12 residues. Here immunoSEQ multiplex PCR was the method, and the copy in TCRdb shows in-frame clones only, minus some. Of roughly 1.4 million clones in the sample, about 98.5% were seen once. The receptor comes from a young man in good health. This chain joins TRBV6-1 and TRBJ1-2; no firm D call. Sample: naive CD4+ T cells sorted from blood. Subset: CD45RA+ positively selected. CDR3 residues: CASNNRISGYTF. The CDR3 bases are TGTGCCAGCAACAACCGGATCAGTGGCTACACCTTC.